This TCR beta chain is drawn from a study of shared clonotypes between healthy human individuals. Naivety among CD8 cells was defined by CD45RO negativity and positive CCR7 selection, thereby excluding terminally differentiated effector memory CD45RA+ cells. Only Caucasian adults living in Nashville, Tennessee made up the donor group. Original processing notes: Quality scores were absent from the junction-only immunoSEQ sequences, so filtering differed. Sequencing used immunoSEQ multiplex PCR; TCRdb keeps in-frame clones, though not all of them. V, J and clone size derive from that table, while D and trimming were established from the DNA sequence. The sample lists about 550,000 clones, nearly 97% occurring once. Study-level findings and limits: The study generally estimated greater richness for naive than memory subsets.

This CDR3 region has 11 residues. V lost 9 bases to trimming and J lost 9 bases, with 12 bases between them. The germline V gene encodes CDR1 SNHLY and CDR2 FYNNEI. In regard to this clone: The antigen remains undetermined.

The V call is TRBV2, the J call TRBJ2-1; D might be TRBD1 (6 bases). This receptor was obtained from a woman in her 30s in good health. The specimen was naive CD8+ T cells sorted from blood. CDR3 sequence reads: CARDLGGEQFF. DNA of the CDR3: TGTGCCAGGGATCTAGGGGGTGAGCAGTTCTTC.